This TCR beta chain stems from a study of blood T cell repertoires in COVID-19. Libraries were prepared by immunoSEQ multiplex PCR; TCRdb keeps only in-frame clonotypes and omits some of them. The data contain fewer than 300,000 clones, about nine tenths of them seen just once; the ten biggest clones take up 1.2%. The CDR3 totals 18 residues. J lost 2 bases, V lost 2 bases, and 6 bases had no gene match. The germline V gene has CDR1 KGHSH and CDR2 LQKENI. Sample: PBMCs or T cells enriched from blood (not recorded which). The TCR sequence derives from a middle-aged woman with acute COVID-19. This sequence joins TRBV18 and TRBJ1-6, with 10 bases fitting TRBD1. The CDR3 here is CASSPRTGGNTYNSPLHF. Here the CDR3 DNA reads TGTGCCAGCTCACCAAGGACAGGGGGTAACACCTATAATTCACCCCTCCACTTT.